This T cell receptor (beta chain) was found in a study of blood T cells in healthy people across ages. This CDR3 comprises 15 residues. The V gene end was trimmed by 1 base and the J gene end by 2 bases; junction bases not matched to a gene: 4. The germline V gene has CDR1 LGHNA and CDR2 YNFKEQ. Primers used in a second PCR of about 7 to 12 cycles were a sample-barcoded 5' primer and a J-beta primer mix. TCRdb called the 5' RACE reads again in MiXCR, with one record for every CDR3 protein. The sample has around 990,000 distinct CDR3 sequences, roughly two fifths seen once; the top ten hold around 14%. This clonotype was seen a handful of times.

The TCR was taken from a man aged 18 to 29 in good health. This chain uses TRBV4-2 with TRBJ1-1; 7 nucleotides line up with TRBD1. Sequences were obtained from blood. The CDR3, as DNA: TGTGCCAGCAGCCAAGTGACAGGGACAAACACTGAAGCTTTCTTT. Its protein product is CASSQVTGTNTEAFF.